These 14 T cell receptor beta chains share one sample of origin, sequenced in a study of blood T cell repertoires in COVID-19. Assay: immunoSEQ multiplex PCR; the TCRdb copy retains only in-frame clones and omits some. The sample includes hundreds of thousands of clones, around 87% of them seen just once. The sample taken for sequencing was PBMCs or T cells enriched from blood (not recorded which). The receptors derive from a man between 25 and 39 years old who had been exposed to COVID-19.

About this clone: At one end, the junction sequence differs from germline, possibly due to a read error. CDR3 sequence reads: CAEDSGNTIYF. The CDR3 bases are TGCGCAGAGGACTCTGGAAACACCATATATTTT. The chain carries TRBV2 and TRBJ1-3; D call uncertain. The germline gives CDR1 SNHLY, CDR2 FYNNEI. The CDR3 has 11 residues.

This clone came up once. V is TRBV30 and J is TRBJ1-2; D is possibly TRBD1 (6 bases). CDR1 GTSNPN and CDR2 SVGIG come from the germline V gene (reference sequence). This CDR3 is 15 amino acids long. V lost 2 bases, J lost 8 bases, and 21 bases lay in between. The CDR3 sequence: CAWSNGVNRVGGYTF. Written as DNA, the CDR3 is TGTGCCTGGAGTAATGGAGTGAACAGGGTCGGGGGCTACACCTTC.

This clone was seen just once. The rearrangement links TRBV5-1 to TRBJ1-3; possibly TRBD1 for D (6 bases). The V end lost 4 bases, the J end lost 3 bases, and 14 bases lay between the germline ends. In germline, CDR1 is SGHRS, CDR2 YFSETQ. The CDR3 is 15 amino acids. CDR3 sequence reads: CASSRQVNDGNTIYF. In nucleotides, the CDR3 is TGCGCCAGCAGCCGACAGGTCAATGATGGAAACACCATATATTTT.

The rearrangement links TRBV11-2 to TRBJ1-4; the D is unclear. Deletions cut 1 base from V and 5 bases from J, with 14 bases between. In germline, CDR1 is SGHAT, CDR2 FQNNGV. This CDR3 contains 16 residues. CDR3 nucleotide sequence: TGTGCCAGCAGCTTAGGGGCGTGGGCAGCAAATGAAAAACTGTTTTTT. As protein: CASSLGAWAANEKLFF.

The V and J genes are TRBV11-3 and TRBJ2-5; TRBD1 might be the D (5 bases). The germline V and J ends were trimmed by 2 bases and 0 bases, with 7 bases remaining between them. Germline CDR1 SGHNT, CDR2 YENEEA. This CDR3 is built from 14 residues. The CDR3 nucleotides are TGTGCCAGCAGCTTACAGGGAAACCAAGAGACCCAGTACTTC. This sequence encodes CASSLQGNQETQYF.

The chain uses TRBV29-1 and TRBJ1-2; D remains ambiguous. The germline V and J ends were trimmed by 5 bases and 3 bases, with 7 bases remaining between them. Germline values: CDR1 SQVTM, CDR2 ANQGSEA. CDR3 length equals 11 residues. CDR3 residues: CSVRRDYGYTF. CDR3 DNA: TGCAGCGTTCGGAGGGACTATGGCTACACCTTC.

The table lists this clone with a few counts. This sequence joins TRBV5-6 and TRBJ1-3; a possible D gene is TRBD1 (5 bases). In germline, CDR1 is SGHDT, CDR2 YYEEEE. Trimming stripped 4 bases from V and 6 bases from J, with 20 bases between. CDR3 length: 16 residues. This CDR3 reads CASSDRRRGSENTIYF. The CDR3 nucleotides read TGTGCCAGCAGCGATCGAAGAAGGGGCTCGGAAAACACCATATATTTT.

This clone came up once. This rearrangement joins TRBV6-1 to TRBJ1-1; 7 bases map to TRBD1. CDR3 length: 14 residues. Germline V gives CDR1 MNHNS, CDR2 SASEGT. V gave up 3 bases and J gave up 1 base; unmatched junction bases: 2. For the CDR3, the DNA is TGTGCCAGCAGTGATGACAGGGAGAACACTGAAGCTTTCTTT. Translation gives CASSDDRENTEAFF.

The chain joins TRBV10-3 to TRBJ2-5; TRBD2 matches 9 bases. CDR3 size: 16 residues. Germline CDR1 and CDR2: ENHRY and SYGVKD. The ends lost 7 bases at V and 2 bases at J; junction bases unmatched: 11. CDR3 coding DNA: TGTGCCATCATGAGCCTAGCGGGGATGAATCAAGAGACCCAGTACTTC. Encoded protein: CAIMSLAGMNQETQYF.

The chain employs TRBV7-3 and TRBJ1-1; D may be TRBD1 (5 bases). V lost 5 bases and J lost 5, with 12 bases in between. Germline-derived CDR1 and CDR2 are SGHTA and FQGTGA. The CDR3 has 13 residues. CDR3 in DNA: TGTGCCAGCAGCCTAGGGGTTGGGACTGAAGCTTTCTTT. Amino acids: CASSLGVGTEAFF.

The genes are TRBV18 and TRBJ2-2; D gene unclear. There are 17 residues in the CDR3. V lost 1 base and J 1 base, leaving 13 bases between the germline ends. Germline V gene sequence: CDR1 KGHSH, CDR2 LQKENI. CDR3 nucleotides: TGTGCCAGCTCACCACGGGCGACCTCCCGGAACACCGGGGAGCTGTTTTTT. This sequence encodes CASSPRATSRNTGELFF.

The V call is TRBV6-2 or TRBV6-3, the J call TRBJ2-7; 9 nucleotides line up with TRBD2. Germline lookup yields CDR1 MNHEY and CDR2 SVGEGT. The V segment lost 5 bases and the J segment 0 bases; nucleotides outside the gene matches: 5. The CDR3 loop spans 15 amino acids. The CDR3, as DNA: TGTGCCAGCAGTCCGCGGGGGGGAAACTCCTACGAGCAGTACTTC. This codes for CASSPRGGNSYEQYF.

CDR3 in DNA: TGTGCCACGACGACATCGTGGTCCTATAATTCACCCCTCCACTTT. Translating it yields CATTTSWSYNSPLHF. This chain links TRBV6-5 with TRBJ1-6; D not resolved. The V end was cut by 10 bases, the J end by 1 base, with 14 bases between. This CDR3 has 15 amino acids. Germline loops: CDR1 MNHEY, CDR2 SVGAGI.

The chain links TRBV19 to TRBJ2-7; TRBD1 aligns across 10 bases. V lost 5 bases, J lost 2 bases, and 6 bases stayed unmatched. This CDR3 is built from 15 residues. Looked up from germline, CDR1 is LNHDA and CDR2 is SQIVND (reference sequence). CDR3 sequence: CASSLGQGDPYEQYF. The CDR3 nucleotides read TGTGCCAGTAGTCTTGGACAGGGGGATCCCTACGAGCAGTACTTC.